The 22 T cell receptor beta chains below were found in one sample sequenced in a study of blood T cell repertoires in COVID-19. This table comes from immunoSEQ multiplex PCR, and its TCRdb copy is limited to in-frame clones, with some not included. The table lists some 260,000 clones, more than 75% of them singletons. The sequenced sample consisted of peripheral blood. These receptors were obtained from a woman aged 40 to 50 who had recovered from COVID-19.

In DNA form, the CDR3 reads TGTGCCAGCACCCGACAGGGGGCATCCACAGATACGCAGTATTTT. It is translated as CASTRQGASTDTQYF. The V and J genes are TRBV6-5 and TRBJ2-3; TRBD1 matches at 10 bases. The CDR3 spans 15 residues. CDR1 is MNHEY, CDR2 SVGAGI, per germline. V lost 7 bases to trimming and J lost 2 bases; unmatched junction nucleotides: 6.

This clone was seen only a few times. The chain combines TRBV21-1 with TRBJ2-2; the tabulated D call, TRBD2, remains unverified against the DNA. TRBV21-1 is a listed pseudogene. CDR3 length equals 15 residues. This chain's CDR3 is CASTREQKGTGELFF. CDR3 nucleotides: TGTGCCAGCACCCGGGAGCAAAAGGGCACCGGGGAGCTGTTTTTT.

For the CDR3, the DNA is TGTGCCAGCCCCCCGGGACAGGGCGGGAGCACAGATACGCAGTATTTT. This translates into CASPPGQGGSTDTQYF. J is TRBJ2-3 and V is TRBV2; 9 positions match TRBD1. V was pared by 8 bases and J by 0 bases, with 9 bases of the junction left unmatched. CDR3 length equals 16 residues. Looked up from germline, CDR1 is SNHLY and CDR2 is FYNNEI.

The chain is built from TRBV5-4 and TRBJ1-3; 9 bases align to TRBD1. V was pared by 5 bases and J by 7 bases, with 4 bases of the junction left unmatched. CDR3 length: 13 amino acids. The germline V gene has CDR1 SGHNT and CDR2 YYREEE (reference sequence). The CDR3, as DNA: TGTGCCAGCAGGCCCGGACAGGGGAACACCATATATTTT. It is translated as CASRPGQGNTIYF. Together with reference TRBV5-4 and TRBJ1-3, the CDR3 gives the full variable domain: ETGVTQSPTHLIKTRGQQVTLRCSSQSGHNTVSWYQQALGQGPQFIFQYYREEENGRGNFPPRFSGLQFPNYSSELNVNALELDDSALYLCASRPGQGNTIYFGEGSWLTVV.

This chain joins TRBV5-4 and TRBJ2-2, with D possibly TRBD2 on 6 matching bases. The germline CDR1 and CDR2 sequences are SGHNT and YYREEE (reference sequence). CDR3 length: 12 amino acids. V was cut by 0 bases and J by 14 bases, with 11 bases left in between. The CDR3 coding sequence is TGTGCCAGCAGCTTGGACGGGGGAGGTCTGTTTTTT. Translation: CASSLDGGGLFF.

The gene calls are TRBV7-9 and TRBJ2-7; 8 bases are shared with TRBD2. This CDR3 is built from 12 residues. The germline V gene encodes CDR1 SEHNR and CDR2 FQNEAQ (reference sequence). J gave up 6 bases and V 7 bases, and 5 bases lay outside the gene matches. Written as DNA, the CDR3 is TGTGCCAGCAAGGCGAGCGGGAGCGAGCAGTACTTC. Translation gives CASKASGSEQYF.

The CDR3 DNA follows: TGTGCCAGCAGCCCCGCTGCGATGAACACTGAAGCTTTCTTT. As protein: CASSPAAMNTEAFF. This rearrangement joins TRBV3-1 (or the pseudogene TRBV3-2) to TRBJ1-1, with unresolved D. V gave up 4 bases and J gave up 0 bases, with 9 bases separating them. Germline-derived CDR1 and CDR2 are LGHDT and YNNKEL (reference sequence). This CDR3 is built from 14 residues.

The V gene is TRBV30, the J gene TRBJ1-2, with a tentative D call TRBD1 (6 bases). V lost 1 base, J lost 0 bases, and 12 bases lay in between. Germline V gives CDR1 GTSNPN, CDR2 SVGIG (reference sequence). The CDR3 loop spans 15 amino acids. CDR3 nucleotide sequence: TGTGCCTGGAGTGGCCCGGGGGGCCCTAACTATGGCTACACCTTC. Its protein is CAWSGPGGPNYGYTF.

In its sample, this clone was seen a few times. The rearrangement links TRBV30 to TRBJ1-1, with D perhaps TRBD1 (5 bases). Germline assignment: CDR1 GTSNPN and CDR2 SVGIG (reference sequence). Between the trimmed V and J ends, which lost 0 bases and 4 bases, there was a span of 9 bases. The CDR3 covers 13 residues. The CDR3 is CAWSVRTGTEAFF. CDR3 nucleotides: TGTGCCTGGAGTGTACGAACAGGCACTGAAGCTTTCTTT.

The V gene is TRBV6-1, the J gene TRBJ2-1, with 10 bases identical to TRBD2. The J segment lost 0 bases and the V segment lost 4 bases, leaving 15 bases of the junction unmatched. The germline CDR1 and CDR2 sequences are MNHNS and SASEGT. The CDR3 covers 20 residues. For the CDR3, the DNA is TGTGCCAGCAGTGTCCAGGGTAGCGGGAGGTTTCCCAGCTCCTACAATGAGCAGTTCTTC. Protein: CASSVQGSGRFPSSYNEQFF.

The V and J genes are TRBV9 and TRBJ2-1; 14 bases map to TRBD2. This CDR3 comprises 18 residues. Germline V gene data show CDR1 as SGDLS and CDR2 as YYNGEE. V lost 4 bases to trimming and J lost 5 bases; unmatched junction nucleotides: 11. CDR3 sequence: CASSPGTSGSKRDNEQFF. The CDR3, as DNA: TGTGCCAGCAGCCCCGGGACTAGCGGGAGTAAGCGCGACAATGAGCAGTTCTTC.

This chain uses TRBV7-9 with TRBJ1-4; D unclear. The CDR3 extends over 13 amino acids. V lost 5 bases, J lost 8 bases, and 12 bases lay in between. Germline CDR1 and CDR2: SEHNR and FQNEAQ (reference sequence). The CDR3: CASSPPGGEKLFF. The CDR3 DNA reads as TGTGCCAGCAGCCCACCCGGCGGCGAAAAACTGTTTTTT.

The chain combines TRBV7-9 with TRBJ2-7; a possible D gene is TRBD2 (8 bases). V lost 5 bases, J lost 7 bases, and 30 bases lay in between. The CDR3 runs to 18 residues. CDR1 and CDR2 (germline): SEHNR, FQNEAQ (reference sequence). CDR3 in DNA: TGTGCCAGCAGCCCCCTGGGTTGGCCGACGGGAGGGGGCCTGGAGCAGTACTTC. It specifies CASSPLGWPTGGGLEQYF.

The chain has TRBV6-5 and TRBJ2-1, with 9 bases identical to TRBD2. The germline gives CDR1 MNHEY, CDR2 SVGAGI. This CDR3 contains 15 residues. The ends lost 6 bases at V and 12 bases at J; junction bases unmatched: 15. CDR3 region: CASSPRGVAGVRQFF. In nucleotides, the CDR3 is TGTGCCAGCAGCCCCAGGGGGGTAGCGGGAGTTCGGCAGTTCTTC.

The chain links TRBV7-8 to TRBJ1-5, with D perhaps TRBD1 (5 bases). The V and J ends lost 1 base and 6 bases respectively, with 16 bases between them. The CDR3 covers 16 residues. CDR1 and CDR2 from the germline V gene are SGHVS and FQNEAQ. The CDR3 DNA is TGTGCCAGCAGCTTAGGCGCAGGCAGGGAGGGTCAGCCCCAGCATTTT. Its protein product is CASSLGAGREGQPQHF.

V and J are TRBV6-5 and TRBJ1-5; 8 bases agree with TRBD1. Trimming at V came to 6 bases and at J to 5 bases, leaving 3 bases not matched to a gene. This CDR3 has 13 amino acids. Germline CDR1 is MNHEY and CDR2 is SVGAGI. The CDR3 loop reads CASSSTGDQPQHF. CDR3 nucleotide sequence: TGTGCCAGCAGCTCGACAGGGGATCAGCCCCAGCATTTT.

The gene calls are TRBV10-3 and TRBJ1-5; D may be TRBD1 (5 bases). There are 17 residues in the CDR3. Trimming left V 2 bases short and J 0 bases short, with 14 bases between. CDR1 and CDR2 (germline): ENHRY, SYGVKD. CDR3: CAISETLGGDSNQPQHF. The CDR3 bases are TGTGCCATCAGTGAGACCCTGGGGGGGGATAGCAATCAGCCCCAGCATTTT.

The rearrangement joins TRBV7-6 to TRBJ2-5; TRBD1 agrees at 8 bases. In germline, CDR1 is SGHVS, CDR2 FNYEAQ. J lost 5 bases, V lost 5 bases, and 10 bases had no gene match. The CDR3 sequence is 15 residues long. The CDR3 sequence: CASSAPTGDAETQYF. In DNA, the CDR3 is TGTGCCAGCAGCGCCCCGACAGGGGATGCGGAGACCCAGTACTTC.

The chain has TRBV30 and TRBJ2-1, with 9 bases identical to TRBD2. V gave up 2 bases and J gave up 7 bases; unmatched junction bases: 12. The CDR3 is 16 residues long. The germline CDR1 and CDR2 sequences are GTSNPN and SVGIG (reference sequence). The CDR3 DNA reads as TGTGCCTGGAGTCCACCCGCCCTAGCGGGAAAAAATGAGCAGTTCTTC. As protein: CAWSPPALAGKNEQFF.

The chain joins TRBV6-2 or TRBV6-3 to TRBJ1-1; D possibly corresponds to TRBD1 (6 bases). V lost 5 bases, J lost 10 bases, and 14 bases lay in between. CDR1 MNHEY and CDR2 SVGEGT come from the germline V gene. The CDR3 totals 12 residues. Here the CDR3 DNA reads TGTGCCAGCAGTACCCGGGACACATTAGCTTTCTTT. It encodes CASSTRDTLAFF.

This clone was recorded a few times. The sample carries other DNA sequences with the same CDR3. Here the CDR3 reads CASSLGAGVNTEAFF. CDR3 bases: TGCGCCAGCAGCCTGGGGGCGGGGGTGAACACTGAAGCTTTCTTT. The chain recombines TRBV5-1 with TRBJ1-1; maybe TRBD1 (6 bases). V lost 4 bases to trimming and J lost 0 bases, with 13 bases between them. In germline, CDR1 is SGHRS, CDR2 YFSETQ. The CDR3 contains 15 residues.

The gene calls are TRBV18 and TRBJ2-1; 10 positions match TRBD2. This CDR3 spans 18 amino acids. After removal of 2 bases from V and 6 bases from J, the junction contained 13 bases not matched to a gene. The germline V gene has CDR1 KGHSH and CDR2 LQKENI. The CDR3 bases are TGTGCCAGCTCACCAGTCCGTCTAGCGGGAGAACTACCCAATGAGCAGTTCTTC. Protein: CASSPVRLAGELPNEQFF.